The 31 T cell receptor beta chains reported below all come from one sample, sequenced in a study of chemoradiotherapy in HPV16-positive cancers. Repertoires were generated with immunoSEQ multiplex PCR, while TCRdb's copy carries only in-frame clones and drops some. The profile shows roughly 39,000 clones, around three quarters of them singletons. Sequences were derived from blood, sampled from a patient who underwent chemoradiotherapy. All receptors come from a human donor with HPV-associated anogenital cancer.

The gene calls are TRBV27 and TRBJ2-1; no firm D call. Trimming pared 4 bases from V and 0 bases from J, leaving 10 bases between. Germline assignment: CDR1 MNHEY and CDR2 SMNVEV (reference sequence). CDR3 length: 15 residues. DNA of the CDR3: TGTGCCAGCAGTTCCGGATTCAGCTCCTACAATGAGCAGTTCTTC. Translation gives CASSSGFSSYNEQFF.

The J gene is TRBJ2-3, the V gene TRBV7-2; maybe TRBD2 (6 bases). V lost 6 bases to trimming and J lost 0 bases, with 13 bases between them. Germline V gives CDR1 SGHTA, CDR2 FQGNSA. The CDR3 runs 15 residues. In DNA, the CDR3 is TGTGCCAGCAGATTTAGCGGAACTAGCACAGATACGCAGTATTTT. Translating it yields CASRFSGTSTDTQYF.

The chain couples TRBV14 to TRBJ2-3; no firm D call. V was clipped by 2 bases and J by 6 bases, with 3 bases between them. The germline CDR1 and CDR2 sequences are SGHDN and FVKESK. This CDR3 spans 11 amino acids. The CDR3 loop is CASSQLDTQYF. The CDR3 region has the DNA TGTGCCAGCAGCCAATTGGATACGCAGTATTTT.

The chain combines TRBV6-1 with TRBJ1-2; D gene uncertain. The CDR3 length is 12 residues. The V gene's germline CDR1 is MNHNS and CDR2 SASEGT. V lost 1 base and J 8 bases, leaving 8 bases between the germline ends. CDR3: CASSEVGWGYTF. In nucleotides, the CDR3 is TGTGCCAGCAGTGAAGTGGGATGGGGCTACACCTTC.

CDR3 residues: CASSFGTGYEQYF. CDR3 bases: TGTGCCAGCAGCTTTGGGACAGGCTACGAGCAGTACTTC. This chain connects TRBV11-2 to TRBJ2-7; TRBD1 matches at 8 bases. After removal of 3 bases from V and 3 bases from J, the junction contained 1 base not matched to a gene. Germline V gene sequence: CDR1 SGHAT, CDR2 FQNNGV. The CDR3 has 13 residues. The full variable domain, with the rest looked up from reference TRBV11-2 and TRBJ2-7, is EAGVAQSPRYKIIEKRQSVAFWCNPISGHATLYWYQQILGQGPKLLIQFQNNGVVDDSQLPKDRFSAERLKGVDSTLKIQPAKLEDSAVYLCASSFGTGYEQYFGPGTRLTVT.

The V and J genes are TRBV29-1 and TRBJ2-7; unclear D gene. Deletions cut 4 bases from V and 3 bases from J, with 10 bases between. There are 12 residues in the CDR3. Germline-derived CDR1 and CDR2 are SQVTM and ANQGSEA. CDR3 in DNA: TGCAGCGTTGCCAGCTATCGCTACGAGCAGTACTTC. Translation: CSVASYRYEQYF.

The V and J genes are TRBV4-1 and TRBJ1-6, with 8 bases matching TRBD1. Germline CDR1 and CDR2: MGHRA and YSYEKL. The V and J ends lost 1 base and 5 bases, in that order; junction bases with no gene match: 7. The CDR3 is 17 residues long. The CDR3 sequence: CASSQAPGQVNNSPLHF. DNA of the CDR3: TGCGCCAGCAGCCAAGCGCCGGGACAGGTGAATAATTCACCCCTCCACTTT.

This rearrangement joins TRBV28 to TRBJ1-6; D unresolved. CDR1 and CDR2 (germline): MDHEN, SYDVKM. The CDR3 has 12 residues. The V gene lost 2 bases and the J gene lost 7 bases, with 3 bases spanning the gap. The CDR3 DNA follows: TGTGCCAGCAGTTTACAGAATTCACCCCTCCACTTT. Translated: CASSLQNSPLHF.

This clone was counted a few times. The chain employs TRBV7-9 and TRBJ2-5; TRBD1 matches at 7 bases. Trimming took 2 bases from V and 2 from J; bases not matched to a gene: 5. CDR1 and CDR2 (germline): SEHNR, FQNEAQ (reference sequence). The length of the CDR3 is 15 residues. The CDR3 protein is CASSLPTGLQETQYF. CDR3 bases: TGTGCCAGCAGCTTACCGACAGGGTTGCAAGAGACCCAGTACTTC.

This chain uses TRBV5-1 with TRBJ1-1, with a possible D match to TRBD1 (6 bases). The CDR3 length is 15 residues. The V gene's germline CDR1 is SGHRS and CDR2 YFSETQ. The germline V and J ends were trimmed by 0 bases and 5 bases, with 14 bases remaining between them. The CDR3 loop reads CASSLGGGGKTEAFF. Here the CDR3 DNA reads TGCGCCAGCAGCTTGGGGGGAGGGGGTAAGACTGAAGCTTTCTTT.

The chain couples TRBV6-6 to TRBJ1-5; possibly TRBD1 for D (5 bases). Germline lookup yields CDR1 MNHNY and CDR2 SVGAGI (reference sequence). Trimming cost V 7 bases and J 3 bases, with 13 bases left between them. The CDR3 is 14 residues long. In DNA form, the CDR3 reads TGTGCCAGCATCCTTGACAGCTTCAATCAGCCCCAGCATTTT. Its protein is CASILDSFNQPQHF.

This clone has more than one count but fewer than ten. The chain links TRBV10-1 to TRBJ2-6; D is uncertain. The V end lost 8 bases, the J end lost 4 bases, and 12 bases lay between the germline ends. This CDR3 comprises 14 residues. Germline loops: CDR1 WNHNN, CDR2 SYGVQD (reference sequence). CDR3 bases: TGCGCCAGCTCCGGTACTCTAGGGGCCAACGTCCTGACTTTC. It specifies CASSGTLGANVLTF.

V gene TRBV4-1 combines with J gene TRBJ1-1, with 9 bases identical to TRBD1. Germline values: CDR1 MGHRA, CDR2 YSYEKL. This CDR3 region has 16 residues. V gave up 0 bases and J gave up 10 bases; unmatched junction bases: 12. CDR3 sequence reads: CASSQEGTGLLVRAFF. In DNA form, the CDR3 reads TGCGCCAGCAGCCAAGAAGGGACAGGGCTCTTGGTTCGAGCTTTCTTT.

The CDR3 DNA is TGCGCCAGCAGCCAAGTAGGCCCGGGGGGGGAGCAGTACTTC. Translating gives CASSQVGPGGEQYF. This chain connects TRBV4-3 to TRBJ2-7; 8 bases line up with TRBD2. This CDR3 is 14 amino acids long. V trimming: 1 base; J trimming: 7 bases; junction bases outside the gene matches: 6. The V gene's germline CDR1 is LGHNA and CDR2 YSLEER.

This clone was detected once. This chain joins TRBV19 and TRBJ2-2; TRBD1 matches 7 bases. The CDR3 covers 13 residues. J gave up 8 bases and V 1 base, and 1 base lay outside the gene matches. The germline V gene has CDR1 LNHDA and CDR2 SQIVND (reference sequence). CDR3 in DNA: TGTGCCAGTAGTATAGGACAGGGAGGGGAGCTGTTTTTT. Protein: CASSIGQGGELFF.

The rearrangement links TRBV5-1 to TRBJ1-2; 7 bases align to TRBD1. The length of the CDR3 is 15 residues. Germline CDR1 and CDR2: SGHRS and YFSETQ. J gave up 1 base and V 3 bases, and 6 bases lay outside the gene matches. The CDR3 sequence is CASSSLTGINYGYTF. DNA for the CDR3: TGCGCCAGCAGCTCATTGACAGGGATTAACTATGGCTACACCTTC.

The chain is built from TRBV11-2 and TRBJ2-1; 15 positions match TRBD2. This CDR3 comprises 17 residues. Unmatched junction bases numbered 7, after V lost 0 bases and J lost 10 bases. Germline-derived CDR1 and CDR2 are SGHAT and FQNNGV. CDR3 sequence reads: CASSLEWTSGGAGEQFF. The CDR3 coding sequence is TGTGCCAGCAGCTTAGAATGGACTAGCGGGGGGGCCGGGGAGCAGTTCTTC.

The chain joins TRBV5-4 to TRBJ2-5; possibly TRBD2 for D (5 bases). Trimming took off 2 bases at V and 2 bases at J, with 10 bases between the two ends. Per germline, CDR1 SGHNT and CDR2 YYREEE (reference sequence). The CDR3 is made up of 14 amino acids. CDR3 sequence: CASSLGGLQETQYF. CDR3 in DNA: TGTGCCAGCAGCTTAGGTGGACTTCAAGAGACCCAGTACTTC.

The J gene is TRBJ1-2, the V gene TRBV18; TRBD1 matches 9 bases. This CDR3 spans 17 amino acids. Looked up from germline, CDR1 is KGHSH and CDR2 is LQKENI. V shed 3 bases, J shed 2 bases, and the junction held 10 bases outside the gene matches. This chain's CDR3 is CASSPPGQGQSNYGYTF. The CDR3 coding sequence is TGTGCCAGCTCACCGCCGGGACAGGGTCAGAGCAACTATGGCTACACCTTC.

The rearrangement uses TRBV20-1 and TRBJ2-7; the D gene is possibly TRBD1 (6 bases). This CDR3 comprises 11 residues. Germline loops: CDR1 DFQATT, CDR2 SNEGSKA (reference sequence). V shed 5 bases and J shed 4 bases, with 9 bases lying between them. For the CDR3, the DNA is TGCAGTGCTGGACAGACTTACGAGCAGTACTTC. Protein product: CSAGQTYEQYF.

This clone was seen just once. The chain recombines TRBV12-5 with TRBJ1-1; the match to TRBD1 covers 7 bases. The CDR3 extends over 19 amino acids. The ends lost 1 base at V and 0 bases at J; junction bases unmatched: 14. In germline, CDR1 is LGHNT, CDR2 FRNRAP. The CDR3 DNA reads TGTGCTAGTGGTTTGGGGACCACCACAGGGGTTGTGATGAACACTGAAGCTTTCTTT. Translating gives CASGLGTTTGVVMNTEAFF. Drawing the rest from reference TRBV12-5 and TRBJ1-1, the complete variable domain is DARVTQTPRHKVTEMGQEVTMRCQPILGHNTVFWYRQTMMQGLELLAYFRNRAPLDDSGMPKDRFSAEMPDATLATLKIQPSEPRDSAVYFCASGLGTTTGVVMNTEAFFGQGTRLTVV.

About this clone itself: The same CDR3 is also encoded by other DNA sequences in this sample. The genes are TRBV27 and TRBJ1-5; tentative D call: TRBD1 (5 bases). Trimming shortened V by 5 bases and J by 7 bases, and 12 bases separated the two germline ends. In germline, CDR1 is MNHEY, CDR2 SMNVEV (reference sequence). The length of the CDR3 is 13 residues. CDR3 DNA: TGTGCCAGCAGTCCTCCGGGACGGCAGCCCCAGCATTTT. It codes for CASSPPGRQPQHF.

This clone has only a few counts. This chain connects TRBV19 to TRBJ1-6; D gene unclear. Germline CDR1 LNHDA, CDR2 SQIVND (reference sequence). The ends were cut back, 5 bases at V and 6 bases at J, with 8 bases in the middle. The length of the CDR3 is 13 residues. Here the CDR3 reads CASSAEGNSPLHF. CDR3 bases: TGTGCCAGTAGTGCAGAGGGTAATTCACCCCTCCACTTT.

This clone was seen a few times. The V call is TRBV7-2, the J call TRBJ2-1; 10 bases are a match to TRBD2. Germline values: CDR1 SGHTA, CDR2 FQGNSA. The CDR3 runs 14 residues. V shed 8 bases, J shed 5 bases, and the junction held 6 bases outside the gene matches. The CDR3 DNA reads as TGTGCCAGCGCAAGCGGGGGGGCCAACAATGAGCAGTTCTTC. The encoded protein is CASASGGANNEQFF.

The V gene is TRBV19, the J gene TRBJ2-7, with TRBD1 identical over 10 bases. Unmatched junction bases numbered 4, after V lost 2 bases and J lost 3 bases. The CDR3 runs 15 residues. The V gene's germline CDR1 is LNHDA and CDR2 SQIVND (reference sequence). The CDR3 DNA follows: TGTGCCAGTAGTATAATGGGGACAGGGGACTACGAGCAGTACTTC. Translating gives CASSIMGTGDYEQYF.

The rearrangement links TRBV5-5 to TRBJ2-3, with 8 bases aligning to TRBD2. Germline V lookup: CDR1 SGHKS, CDR2 YYEKEE (reference sequence). The ends lost 0 bases at V and 1 base at J; junction bases unmatched: 4. The CDR3 is 16 amino acids. Here the CDR3 DNA reads TGTGCCAGCAGCTTGGTCGGGGGGGCGCGCACAGATACGCAGTATTTT. This codes for CASSLVGGARTDTQYF.

The CDR3 bases are TGCGCCAGCAGCCGAAGCGGGGCCTCTAACAATGAGCAGTTCTTC. Translated, it gives CASSRSGASNNEQFF. The chain joins TRBV5-1 to TRBJ2-1, with 7 bases aligning to TRBD2. The V segment lost 4 bases and the J segment 5 bases; nucleotides outside the gene matches: 9. There are 15 residues in the CDR3. Germline-derived CDR1 and CDR2 are SGHRS and YFSETQ.

The chain has TRBV30 and TRBJ1-6; D gene ambiguous. The V end was cut by 0 bases, the J end by 6 bases, with 15 bases between. Looked up from germline, CDR1 is GTSNPN and CDR2 is SVGIG (reference sequence). The CDR3 spans 16 residues. The CDR3 sequence is CAWSVWGARANSPLHF. CDR3 DNA: TGTGCCTGGAGTGTATGGGGAGCTCGGGCTAATTCACCCCTCCACTTT.

The sample holds a few counts of this clone. The chain carries TRBV7-9 and TRBJ1-2; TRBD1 matches 9 bases. The CDR3 totals 14 residues. CDR1 is SEHNR, CDR2 FQNEAQ, per germline (reference sequence). J gave up 8 bases and V 8 bases, and 12 bases lay outside the gene matches. The CDR3 nucleotides are TGTGCCAGCTTCCCCCAAGGGACAGGGAGAGGCTACACCTTC. Its protein product is CASFPQGTGRGYTF.

This clone has just one count. The V call is TRBV7-2, the J call TRBJ2-1, with 8 bases lining up with TRBD2. CDR1 is SGHTA and CDR2 is FQGNSA in the germline V gene. V shed 3 bases and J 4 bases; nucleotides not matched to a gene: 5. The CDR3 runs to 15 residues. The CDR3 DNA reads as TGTGCCAGCAGCTTCAGGACTAGCCTTTACAATGAGCAGTTCTTC. Protein: CASSFRTSLYNEQFF.

The gene calls are TRBV19 and TRBJ1-6, with 7 bases aligning to TRBD1. This CDR3 is built from 15 residues. The ends lost 7 bases at V and 7 bases at J; junction bases unmatched: 10. Germline loops: CDR1 LNHDA, CDR2 SQIVND (reference sequence). The CDR3 nucleotides read TGTGCCAGTAACTTCAGGGGGTTGGACAATTCACCCCTCCACTTT. As protein: CASNFRGLDNSPLHF.